Listed below are T cell receptor beta chains from one sample, sequenced in a study of control samples from healthy donors and cancer patients. Measured with immunoSEQ multiplex PCR; TCRdb has only the in-frame clones, and not every one. The sample records approximately 150,000 clones, 91% being singletons. Sequenced material: blood. Receptors originate from a man in his thirties or forties in good health. The CDR3 runs from the conserved cysteine through the conserved F or W. D genes are given only for firm matches. Clone size is stated in some rows and not others, as once, few, many or a class when expanded.

>.|TRBJ2-7|.|TRBV29-1
TGCAGCGTTGGGAGACAGATTGACTACGAGCAGTACTTC
CSVGRQIDYEQYF
>.|TRBJ1-3|.|TRBV30
TGTGCCTGGAGTAACCCGAGCTCTGGAAACACCATATATTTT
CAWSNPSSGNTIYF
>.|TRBJ2-1|.|TRBV9
TGTGCCAGAACACCGCGGGCCCAGTCCGGCAATGAGCAGTTCTTC
CARTPRAQSGNEQFF
>.|TRBJ1-4|.|TRBV9
TGTGCCAGCAGCGCCGGGAAAGACAGAGTTGAAAAACTGTTTTTT
CASSAGKDRVEKLFF
>few|TRBJ1-6|TRBD1|TRBV7-9
TGTGCCAGCAGCTCACAGGGGTATAATTCACCCCTCCACTTT
CASSSQGYNSPLHF
>.|TRBJ1-4|TRBD1|TRBV28
TGTGCCAGCAGTTTCCAGGGACAGGGTAATGAAAAACTGTTTTTT
CASSFQGQGNEKLFF
>.|TRBJ1-2|.|TRBV28
TGTGCCAGCAGTTTATTTCCGGGACCCCGAGCGGGGTATGGCTACACCTTC
CASSLFPGPRAGYGYTF
>.|TRBJ2-1|TRBD2|TRBV4-1
TGCGCCAGCAGCCAAGTACCGGGAGGAGAGCAGTTCTTC
CASSQVPGGEQFF
>once|TRBJ2-6|.|TRBV5-1
TGCGCCAGCAGCTTGGAAGGGCCTGGGGCCAACGTCCTGACTTTC
CASSLEGPGANVLTF
>.|TRBJ1-4|.|TRBV9
TGTGCCAGCAGCGTAGATCCGGGGGATAATGAAAAACTGTTTTTT
CASSVDPGDNEKLFF
>few|TRBJ2-5|TRBD2|TRBV20-1
TGCAGTGCCAGTCCTAGCGGGGGGGCGCGAGAGACCCAGTACTTC
CSASPSGGARETQYF
>.|TRBJ2-1|TRBD1|TRBV4-1
TGCGCCAGCAGCCAAGGCCCGGACAGGGACGATGAGCAGTTCTTC
CASSQGPDRDDEQFF
>.|TRBJ1-5|.|TRBV19
TGTGCCAGTAGTCCTATCAATCAGCCCCAGCATTTT
CASSPINQPQHF
>.|TRBJ1-1|.|TRBV6-6
TGTGCCAGCAGTCCCGGGCAGAACACTGAAGCTTTCTTT
CASSPGQNTEAFF
>.|TRBJ2-1|TRBD2|TRBV9
TGTGCCAGCAGCGCATCCACTAGCGGGGGGGCTCGGAATGAGCAGTTCTTC
CASSASTSGGARNEQFF
>.|TRBJ1-3|.|TRBV19
TGTGCCAGTAGTAACTCTGGAAACACCATATATTTT
CASSNSGNTIYF
>.|TRBJ1-5|.|TRBV30
TGTGCCTGGAGTGAAGGCTACAGCAATCAGCCCCAGCATTTT
CAWSEGYSNQPQHF
>.|TRBJ2-3|TRBD1|TRBV24-1
TGTGCCACCAGTGAGGGACAGGGTCCAGATACGCAGTATTTT
CATSEGQGPDTQYF
>.|TRBJ1-4|TRBD1|TRBV13
TGTGCCAGCAGCTTGACAGGGGACGAAAAACTGTTTTTT
CASSLTGDEKLFF
>.|TRBJ1-6|TRBD1|TRBV3-1/TRBV3-2
TGTGCCAGCAGCTCAGGGGGCCATGCGTTCAGGGATTCACCCCTCCACTTT
CASSSGGHAFRDSPLHF
>.|TRBJ2-7|.|TRBV4-1
TGCGCCAGCAGCCTAGCTAGGGACTACGAGCAGTACTTC
CASSLARDYEQYF
>.|TRBJ1-2|TRBD1|TRBV19
TGTGCCAGTAGTATAGGGGGACAGCTCTATGGCTACACCTTC
CASSIGGQLYGYTF
>.|TRBJ1-2|TRBD1|TRBV6-5
TGTGCCAGCAGGGTCGGGACAGGTCTTAATGGCTACACCTTC
CASRVGTGLNGYTF
>.|TRBJ1-1|TRBD1|TRBV7-9
TGTGCCAGCAGCTCCGGGACAGGAGCTTTCTTT
CASSSGTGAFF
>once|TRBJ1-3|.|TRBV3-1/TRBV3-2
TGTGCCAGCAGCCGACCCTCTGGAAACACCATATATTTT
CASSRPSGNTIYF
>.|TRBJ1-3|.|TRBV28
TGTGCCAGCAGTTTACTGGGCAGCAGATCTGGAAACACCATATATTTT
CASSLLGSRSGNTIYF
>.|TRBJ1-2|.|TRBV12-2
TGTGCAAGTCGCGCGGGACAGGGGACAGGCTACACCTTC
CASRAGQGTGYTF
>.|TRBJ2-3|.|TRBV6-2/TRBV6-3
TGTGCCAGCAGTTTCCGAGGGGGGGGAGATGCGCAGTATTTT
CASSFRGGGDAQYF
>.|TRBJ2-2|TRBD1|TRBV5-1
TGCGCCAGCAGCTTGGGGACAGGGGGCAACACCGGGGAGCTGTTTTTT
CASSLGTGGNTGELFF